The clone carrying this TCR beta chain was observed a few times. Its antigen remains unknown. This CDR3 is built from 15 residues. The germline CDR1 and CDR2 sequences are LNHDA and SQIVND (reference sequence). V trimming: 5 bases; J trimming: 9 bases; junction bases outside the gene matches: 8. Libraries were made from RNA as TCR cDNA, using a modified protocol. Source study methods: Clonotypes per individual ranged from about 90,000 to nearly 500,000. TCRdb processed the 5' RACE reads anew with MiXCR; each CDR3 protein has one entry. What appears here as the V and J calls and clone size reflects TCRdb's work, not the paper's. The table includes 300,000 to 400,000 distinct CDR3 sequences, 28% detected once. The data derive from a study of identical twins' blood T cells. Overall study results and limits: Twin repertoire similarity may partly reflect shared environment. Abundant TCRbeta CDR3s overlapped more between twins than with unrelated donors.

The clonotype was recovered from a woman between 18 and 50 years old in good health. Sequencing was carried out using PBMCs. V usage is TRBV19 and J usage is TRBJ2-1; 12 nucleotides match TRBD2. CDR3 in amino acids: CASSSRLAGASEQFF. CDR3 coding DNA: TGTGCCAGTAGTTCTCGACTAGCGGGAGCTTCTGAGCAGTTCTTC.